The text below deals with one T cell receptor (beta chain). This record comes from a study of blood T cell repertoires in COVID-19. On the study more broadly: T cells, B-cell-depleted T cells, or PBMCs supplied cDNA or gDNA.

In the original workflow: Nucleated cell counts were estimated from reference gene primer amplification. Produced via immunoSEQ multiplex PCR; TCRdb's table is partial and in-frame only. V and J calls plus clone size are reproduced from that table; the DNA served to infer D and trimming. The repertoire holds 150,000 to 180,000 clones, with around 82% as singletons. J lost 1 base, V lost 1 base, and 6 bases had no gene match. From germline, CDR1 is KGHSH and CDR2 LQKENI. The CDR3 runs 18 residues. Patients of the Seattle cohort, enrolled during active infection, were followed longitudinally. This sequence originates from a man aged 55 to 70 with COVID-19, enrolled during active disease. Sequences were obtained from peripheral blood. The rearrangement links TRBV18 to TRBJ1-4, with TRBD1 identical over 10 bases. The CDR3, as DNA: TGTGCCAGCTCACCACTTCGACAGGGGGCGTTAACTAATGAAAAACTGTTTTTT. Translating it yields CASSPLRQGALTNEKLFF.